This T cell receptor beta chain was identified during a study of technical replicates of blood from several donors. Measured with immunoSEQ multiplex PCR; TCRdb has only the in-frame clones, and not every one. The sample holds 45,000 to 55,000 clones, around 94% seen once. Trimming removed 0 bases from V and 4 bases from J; junction bases left unmatched: 6. Germline loops: CDR1 SGHAT, CDR2 FQNNGV. CDR3 length equals 15 residues. This chain joins TRBV11-2 and TRBJ2-7, with TRBD1 matching 7 bases. The sequence derives from a human donor in good health. Sequencing input: T cells isolated from PBMCs. The CDR3 region is CASSLDPGQTYEQYF. The CDR3 region has the DNA TGTGCCAGCAGCTTAGACCCGGGACAGACTTACGAGCAGTACTTC.